The 15 T cell receptor beta chains below all came from one sample that was sequenced in a study of naive and memory T cell subsets. Ligated cDNA underwent four rounds of PCR with nested alpha and beta constant region primers and SP2. TCRdb re-derived calls from the UMI-ligation and nested PCR reads in MiXCR, one entry per CDR3 protein. The table records approximately 22,000 distinct CDR3 sequences, about 6.1% of them present only once. The treatment denotes: skin biopsy from PPD injection site in Mantoux-positive individual. TCR cDNA received a 3' ligated oligonucleotide that carried a UMI. The material sequenced was skin, taken from a tuberculin skin test site. These receptors all stem from an adult in good health.

This clonotype was found many times. The chain recombines TRBV6-1 with TRBJ2-7, with 10 bases fitting TRBD1. V trimming: 0 bases; J trimming: 3 bases; junction bases outside the gene matches: 5. CDR3 length: 16 amino acids. Per germline, CDR1 MNHNS and CDR2 SASEGT. The CDR3 DNA follows: TGTGCCAGCAGTGAAGCTGGGACAGGGGTGGGCTACGAGCAGTACTTC. Translated: CASSEAGTGVGYEQYF.

This clonotype has a handful of counts. This chain joins TRBV10-3 and TRBJ1-5, with D unresolved. The germline V gene has CDR1 ENHRY and CDR2 SYGVKD. The CDR3 spans 12 residues. The V and J ends lost 3 bases and 6 bases respectively, with 6 bases between them. The CDR3 is CAISDVGQPQHF. CDR3 DNA: TGTGCCATCAGTGATGTGGGTCAGCCCCAGCATTTT.

This clonotype came up many times. The V gene is TRBV4-3, the J gene TRBJ1-3; no reliable D call. Germline V gives CDR1 LGHNA, CDR2 YSLEER. The CDR3 length is 14 residues. Between the trimmed V and J ends, which lost 4 bases and 2 bases, there was a span of 9 bases. This CDR3 is CASSRRIPGNTIYF. CDR3 DNA sequence: TGCGCCAGCAGCCGCAGGATACCTGGAAACACCATATATTTT.

The J gene is TRBJ2-1, the V gene TRBV24-1; perhaps TRBD2 as D (6 bases). The V gene's germline CDR1 is KGHDR and CDR2 SFDVKD. Trimming removed 9 bases from V and 7 bases from J, with 15 bases in between. The CDR3 runs to 13 residues. The CDR3 sequence is CATRGTMGNEQFF. The CDR3 DNA is TGTGCCACCCGCGGGACCATGGGGAATGAGCAGTTCTTC.

At least ten counts were recorded for this clonotype. The chain uses TRBV5-1 and TRBJ2-2; D unresolved. V shed 4 bases and J shed 2 bases, with 6 bases lying between them. Germline CDR1 is SGHRS and CDR2 is YFSETQ. The CDR3 covers 13 residues. CDR3 sequence reads: CASSVSNTGELFF. The CDR3 nucleotides read TGCGCCAGCAGCGTTTCCAACACCGGGGAGCTGTTTTTT.

This clonotype was picked up many times. The J gene is TRBJ2-3, the V gene TRBV10-3; TRBD1 matches at 9 bases. Per the germline V gene, CDR1 is ENHRY and CDR2 is SYGVKD. The V and J ends lost 4 bases and 4 bases, in that order; junction bases with no gene match: 9. This CDR3 comprises 16 residues. CDR3 sequence (DNA): TGTGCCATCAGTGTGGGAACAGGGGGCGCGGCAGATACGCAGTATTTT. This translates into CAISVGTGGAADTQYF.

This clonotype was seen ten or more times. The chain couples TRBV6-1 to TRBJ2-1, with 11 bases matching TRBD2. This CDR3 is built from 15 residues. From germline, CDR1 is MNHNS and CDR2 SASEGT. Germline trimming cut 7 bases from V and 4 bases from J; bases unmatched to any gene: 6. DNA for the CDR3: TGTGCCAGCACCCCCAGGACTAGCGGGTACAATGAGCAGTTCTTC. Its protein product is CASTPRTSGYNEQFF.

This clonotype has at least ten counts. The chain joins TRBV18 to TRBJ2-1; D remains unclear. The CDR3 spans 12 residues. The germline CDR1 and CDR2 sequences are KGHSH and LQKENI. V lost 3 bases and J lost 6, with 6 bases in between. The CDR3 loop is CASSPRANEQFF. Written as DNA, the CDR3 is TGTGCCAGCTCACCCCGGGCCAATGAGCAGTTCTTC.

At least ten counts were recorded for this clonotype. This chain links TRBV6-7 with TRBJ2-4; 13 bases are a match to TRBD2. TRBV6-7 is designated an ORF whose function remains uncertain. The CDR3 length is 17 residues. The V gene end was trimmed by 7 bases and the J gene end by 0 bases; junction bases not matched to a gene: 6. The CDR3 is CASTTSGRYRAKNIQYF. The CDR3 region has the DNA TGTGCCAGCACGACTAGCGGGAGGTACCGAGCCAAAAACATTCAGTACTTC.

This clonotype is medium-sized within its sample. This sequence joins TRBV20-1 and TRBJ2-7; perhaps TRBD2 as D (6 bases). The CDR3 covers 15 residues. With 2 bases removed from V and 0 bases from J, the gap between germline ends came to 14 bases. Looked up from germline, CDR1 is DFQATT and CDR2 is SNEGSKA (reference sequence). CDR3 DNA: TGCAGTGCTAGATCATCTAGCGTTAGCTCCTACGAGCAGTACTTC. Translation gives CSARSSSVSSYEQYF.

The V gene is TRBV7-2, the J gene TRBJ1-1; no firm D call. This CDR3 is 14 amino acids long. CDR1 and CDR2 (germline): SGHTA, FQGNSA. The ends were cut back, 3 bases at V and 9 bases at J, with 17 bases in the middle. The CDR3 sequence: CASSLFQSEAKAFF. The CDR3 DNA reads as TGTGCCAGCAGCTTGTTTCAGTCCGAGGCTAAAGCTTTCTTT.

This clonotype was picked up many times. The V gene is TRBV6-6, the J gene TRBJ1-5, with D uncertain. The CDR3 consists of 18 residues. Between the trimmed V and J ends, which lost 0 bases and 3 bases, there was a span of 18 bases. Per the germline V gene, CDR1 is MNHNY and CDR2 is SVGAGI (reference sequence). The CDR3 DNA follows: TGTGCCAGCAGTTACTCGAATGGGAGGGAAAGGACCAATCAGCCCCAGCATTTT. Amino acid sequence: CASSYSNGRERTNQPQHF.

This clonotype was recorded at least ten times. The chain uses TRBV7-9 and TRBJ2-1, with TRBD2 identical over 7 bases. CDR3 length: 15 amino acids. The V and J ends lost 0 bases and 8 bases, in that order; junction bases with no gene match: 7. Germline CDR1 reads SEHNR; CDR2 reads FQNEAQ (reference sequence). This chain's CDR3 is CASSLAGVAGYEQFF. The CDR3 coding sequence is TGTGCCAGCAGCTTAGCGGGAGTAGCGGGCTATGAGCAGTTCTTC.

This clonotype is judged medium-sized. V gene TRBV28 combines with J gene TRBJ2-1, with 10 bases lining up with TRBD2. Germline V CDR1 and CDR2: MDHEN, SYDVKM. CDR3 length equals 15 residues. Trimming cost V 4 bases and J 7 bases; bases outside gene matches: 7. CDR3 in DNA: TGTGCCAGCAGTTCCTCTAGCGGGAGCCGAAATGAGCAGTTCTTC. It codes for CASSSSSGSRNEQFF.

The sample holds many counts of this clonotype. This rearrangement joins TRBV27 to TRBJ2-5, with D perhaps matching TRBD1 (5 bases). The CDR3 length is 14 residues. Trimming took off 6 bases at V and 1 base at J, with 12 bases between the two ends. Germline-derived CDR1 and CDR2 are MNHEY and SMNVEV (reference sequence). CDR3 sequence (DNA): TGTGCCAGCAGATTGACAGCAGCCCAAGAGACCCAGTACTTC. Translating gives CASRLTAAQETQYF.